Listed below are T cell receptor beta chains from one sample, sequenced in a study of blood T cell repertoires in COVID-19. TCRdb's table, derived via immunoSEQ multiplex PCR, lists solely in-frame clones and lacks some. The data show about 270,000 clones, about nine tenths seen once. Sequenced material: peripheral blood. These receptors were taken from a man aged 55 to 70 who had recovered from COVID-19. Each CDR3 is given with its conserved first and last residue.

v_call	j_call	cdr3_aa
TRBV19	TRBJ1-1	CASSERGWGRQNTEAFF
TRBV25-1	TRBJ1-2	CASSEGDRGLKGYTF
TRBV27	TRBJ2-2	CASSLRTSVNTGELFF
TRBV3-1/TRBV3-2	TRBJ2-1	CASSHPSFYNEQFF
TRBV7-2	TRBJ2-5	CASSRDRGKETQYF
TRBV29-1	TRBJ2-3	CSVVEFRGADTQYF
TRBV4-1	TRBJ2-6	CASSQAPQSSGANVLTF
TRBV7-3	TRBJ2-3	CASSRIQGDTQYF
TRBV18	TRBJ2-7	CASSPVADSYEQYF
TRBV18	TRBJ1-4	CASSPGATNEKLFF
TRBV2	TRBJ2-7	CARGQGAEQYF
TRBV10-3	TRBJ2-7	CATGPDRTYSYEQYF
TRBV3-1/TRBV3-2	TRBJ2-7	CASSQDHAIYEQYF
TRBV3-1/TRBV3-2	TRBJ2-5	CASSHPEVPRETQYF
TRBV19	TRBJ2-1	CASNELGIDNEQFF
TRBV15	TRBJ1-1	CATSTHRAGPNTEAFF
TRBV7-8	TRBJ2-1	CASSLARVEQFF
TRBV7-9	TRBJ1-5	CASSPGTVENQPQHF
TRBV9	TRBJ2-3	CASSAAWDRRTDTQYF
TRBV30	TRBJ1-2	CAWTPTGLGYTF
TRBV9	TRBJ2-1	CASSVSGHAEQFF
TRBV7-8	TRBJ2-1	CASRRGGGDFYNEQFF
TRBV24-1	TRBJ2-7	CATTDTGVDYEQYF
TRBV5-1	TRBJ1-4	CASSLSGGAEKLFF
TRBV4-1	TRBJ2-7	CASSQVGGSYEQYF
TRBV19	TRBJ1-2	CASYDRAPFGYTF
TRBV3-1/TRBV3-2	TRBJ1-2	CASSRGQDGYTF
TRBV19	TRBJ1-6	CASSIGRGNSPLHF
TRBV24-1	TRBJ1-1	CATRGGGMNTEAFF
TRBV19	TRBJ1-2	CASTPVPGQMGYGYTF
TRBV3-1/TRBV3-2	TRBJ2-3	CASRLAGGPTDTQYF